This entry features one TCR beta chain sequence. TCRdb re-derived calls from the 5' RACE reads in MiXCR, one entry per CDR3 protein. The table has roughly 690,000 distinct CDR3 sequences, around 20% seen once. Every one of the donors was a healthy Caucasian. The sample belongs to a study of identical twins. In germline, CDR1 is DFQATT, CDR2 SNEGSKA (reference sequence). The germline V and J ends were trimmed by 4 bases and 2 bases, with 18 bases remaining between them. The CDR3 sequence is 15 residues long. A further study also used this sample, focusing on T cells expressing NK-cell markers.

Specimen: PBMCs. V usage is TRBV20-1 and J usage is TRBJ2-7; a possible D gene is TRBD2 (6 bases). The clonotype comes from a woman younger than 30 in good health. For the CDR3, the DNA is TGCAGTGCTAAATTACCGGGACTTTCCACCTACGAGCAGTACTTC. Its translation: CSAKLPGLSTYEQYF.